This TCR beta chain came from a study of cytomegalovirus exposure and HLA in healthy donors. PCR employed 60 Vbeta and 13 Jbeta primers. The table came from immunoSEQ multiplex PCR; TCRdb's copy has only in-frame clones and leaves some out. The clone table shows approximately 50,000 clones, with the ten largest holding around 17%. Germline-derived CDR1 and CDR2 are SGHTA and FQGTGA. Trimming shortened V by 6 bases and J by 1 base, and 9 bases separated the two germline ends. The CDR3 is 13 residues long. Material: PBMCs. The rearrangement links TRBV7-3 to TRBJ1-1, with D uncertain. The clonotype originates from a male donor in good health and CMV-seronegative. This chain's CDR3 is CASSPSGNTEAFF. The DNA for the CDR3 is TGTGCCAGCAGTCCTTCGGGGAACACTGAAGCTTTCTTT.